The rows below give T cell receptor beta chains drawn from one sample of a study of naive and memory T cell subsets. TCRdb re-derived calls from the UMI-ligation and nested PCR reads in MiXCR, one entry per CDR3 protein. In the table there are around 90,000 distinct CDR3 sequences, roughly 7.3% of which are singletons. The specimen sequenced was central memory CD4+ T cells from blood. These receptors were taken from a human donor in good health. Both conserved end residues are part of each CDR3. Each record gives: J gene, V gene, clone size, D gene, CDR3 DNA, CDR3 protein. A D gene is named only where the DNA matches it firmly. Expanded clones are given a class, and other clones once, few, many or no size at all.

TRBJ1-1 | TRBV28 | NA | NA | TGTGCCAGCACCCCCACGATCCAGGAGGGAGCTTTCTTT | CASTPTIQEGAFF
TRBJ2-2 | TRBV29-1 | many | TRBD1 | TGCAGCGTTGTGGGACAGAGTAACACCGGGGAGCTGTTTTTT | CSVVGQSNTGELFF
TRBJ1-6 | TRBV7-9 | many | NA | TGTGCCAGCAGCTCTACCCTACGGGCTATCAAGTCAGTATTTTCACCCCTCCACTTT | CASSSTLRAIKSVFSPLHF
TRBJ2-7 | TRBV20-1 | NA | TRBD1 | TGCAGTGCGAGAACCCCGGGACAGGGAATAATGAACGAGCAGTACTTC | CSARTPGQGIMNEQYF
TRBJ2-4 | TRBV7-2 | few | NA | TGTGCCAGCAGCGACGACAGTCTGGGAACCAAAAACATTCAGTACTTC | CASSDDSLGTKNIQYF
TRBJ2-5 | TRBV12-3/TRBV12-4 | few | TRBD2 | TGTGCCAGCAGACATATAGCGGGGGGCGTGGAGACCCAGTACTTC | CASRHIAGGVETQYF
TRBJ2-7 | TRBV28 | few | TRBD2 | TGTGCCAGCAGTAGGACTAGCGGGAAGTCTTACGAGCAGTACTTC | CASSRTSGKSYEQYF
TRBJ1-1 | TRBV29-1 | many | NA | TGCAGCGTTGTGGGTCAGCTGAACACTGAAGCTTTCTTT | CSVVGQLNTEAFF
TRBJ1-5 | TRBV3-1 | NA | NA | TGTGCCAGCAGCCAAGGAACAGGGACCAATCAGCCCCAGCATTTT | CASSQGTGTNQPQHF
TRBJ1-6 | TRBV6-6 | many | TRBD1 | TGTGCCAGCATAACAGGGGGTGGTTCACCCCTCCACTTT | CASITGGGSPLHF
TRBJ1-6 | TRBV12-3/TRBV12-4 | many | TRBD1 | TGTGCCAGCAGCCCGCCCGGGACAGGGATTTCACCCCTCCACTTT | CASSPPGTGISPLHF
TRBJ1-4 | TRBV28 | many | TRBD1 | TGTGCCAGCACCCCGTCATCCGGGACAGGGGGTGAAAAACTGTTTTTT | CASTPSSGTGGEKLFF
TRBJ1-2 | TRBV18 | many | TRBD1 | TGTGCCAGCTCACCACCCGCAGGGGGCCGGCGCTACACCTTC | CASSPPAGGRRYTF
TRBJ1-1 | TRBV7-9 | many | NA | TGTGCCAGCAGCACAAAGGTCAGGGACACTGAAGCTTTCTTT | CASSTKVRDTEAFF
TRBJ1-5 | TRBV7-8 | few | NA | TGTGCCAGCAGCTTAGGCAGGGTGAATCAGCCCCAGCATTTT | CASSLGRVNQPQHF
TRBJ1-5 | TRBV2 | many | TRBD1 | TGTGCCAGCAGAGTCCAGGGGGCTGGGCCCCAGCATTTT | CASRVQGAGPQHF
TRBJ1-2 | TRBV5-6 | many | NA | TGTGCCAGCACTTATTATCCCGGGGAGTATGGCTACACCTTC | CASTYYPGEYGYTF
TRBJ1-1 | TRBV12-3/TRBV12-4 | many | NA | TGTGCCAGCAGTGCCCGGTCCATGAACACTGAAGCTTTCTTT | CASSARSMNTEAFF
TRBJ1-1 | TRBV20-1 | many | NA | TGCAGTGCGCCATTAAGAGGGGACACTGAAGCTTTCTTT | CSAPLRGDTEAFF
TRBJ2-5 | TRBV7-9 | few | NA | TGTGCCAGCAGCTTAGCGCGGGGCCTGAGTGGGTCCCAAGAGACCCAGTACTTC | CASSLARGLSGSQETQYF
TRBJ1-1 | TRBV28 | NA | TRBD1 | TGTGCCGGCAGTTTAATCGGGACAGGGGGGAACACTGAAGCTTTCTTT | CAGSLIGTGGNTEAFF
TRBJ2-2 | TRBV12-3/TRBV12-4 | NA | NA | TGTGCCAGCAGTCTCTGGTCTGTTAAGAACGGGGAGCTGTTTTTT | CASSLWSVKNGELFF
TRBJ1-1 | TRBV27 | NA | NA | TGTGCCAGCAGCCCCAGAGGGTACTCTGAAGCTTTCTTT | CASSPRGYSEAFF
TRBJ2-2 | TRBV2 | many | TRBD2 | TGTGCCAGCAGTGAAGAGCTAGCGGGCACCGGGGAGCTGTTTTTT | CASSEELAGTGELFF
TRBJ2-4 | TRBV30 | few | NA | TGTGCCTGGGGTCATAAAAACATTCAGTACTTC | CAWGHKNIQYF
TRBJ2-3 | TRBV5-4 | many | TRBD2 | TGTGCCAGCAGCGGGCGGGGGGGCGGAAAAGATACGCAGTATTTT | CASSGRGGGKDTQYF
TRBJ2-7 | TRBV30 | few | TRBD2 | TGTGCCTGGAAGACGGGACTAGCGGACTACGAGCAGTACTTC | CAWKTGLADYEQYF
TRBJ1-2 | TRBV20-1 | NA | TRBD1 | TGCAGTGCCTCGAAACAGGGGACGGATGGCTACACCTTC | CSASKQGTDGYTF
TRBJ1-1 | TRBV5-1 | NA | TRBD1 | TGCGCCAGCAGCTTGGTACCGGGACAGAAGAACACTGAAGCTTTCTTT | CASSLVPGQKNTEAFF
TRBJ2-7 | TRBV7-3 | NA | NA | TGTGCCAGCAGCTTAAGCCCGGGAGTAGGGTACGAGCAGTACTTC | CASSLSPGVGYEQYF
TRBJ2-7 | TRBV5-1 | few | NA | TGCGCCAGCAGCTTGGGACAACACTCCTACGAGCAGTACTTC | CASSLGQHSYEQYF
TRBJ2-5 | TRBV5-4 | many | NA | TGTGCCAGCAGCTTGGTGGGTTCCCAAGAGACCCAGTACTTC | CASSLVGSQETQYF
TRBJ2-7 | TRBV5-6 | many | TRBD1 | TGTGCCAGCAGCTTGGTTGGGACAGGGACCTCCTACGAGCAGTACTTC | CASSLVGTGTSYEQYF
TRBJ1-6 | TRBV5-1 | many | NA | TGCGCCAGCAGCTTGGATCAGGTTAATTCACCCCTCCACTTT | CASSLDQVNSPLHF
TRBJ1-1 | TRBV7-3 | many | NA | TGTGCCAGCAGCTTAATACAGAACACTGAAGCTTTCTTT | CASSLIQNTEAFF
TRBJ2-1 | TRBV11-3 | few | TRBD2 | TGTGCCAGCAGCTTAGATGGCGGGAGGGCTGACAATGAGCAGTTCTTC | CASSLDGGRADNEQFF
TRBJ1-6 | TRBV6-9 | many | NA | TGTGCCAGCAGTCTCAGGGTGGGGGGTAATAATTCACCCCTCCACTTT | CASSLRVGGNNSPLHF
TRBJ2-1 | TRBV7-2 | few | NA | TGTGCCAGCAGCCCCGGGACCCAATCCTACAATGAGCAGTTCTTC | CASSPGTQSYNEQFF
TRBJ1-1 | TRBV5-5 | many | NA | TGTGCCAGCAGCTTGGTAACAGGAGGCATGAACACTGAAGCTTTCTTT | CASSLVTGGMNTEAFF
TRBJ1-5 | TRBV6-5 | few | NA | TGTGCCAGCAGTGAACTAGGGGCCAATCAGCCCCAGCATTTT | CASSELGANQPQHF
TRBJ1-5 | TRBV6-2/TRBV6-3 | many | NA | TGTGCCAGCAGTTGGGGGCAGGCTCCCAATCAGCCCCAGCATTTT | CASSWGQAPNQPQHF
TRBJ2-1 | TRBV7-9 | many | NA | TGTGCCAGCACCCCCCCCACACCGGGACTCCACTACAATGAGCAGTTCTTC | CASTPPTPGLHYNEQFF
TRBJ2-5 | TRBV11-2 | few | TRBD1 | TGTGCCAGCAGCCCCGGACAGGCCCAAAAAGAGACCCAGTACTTC | CASSPGQAQKETQYF
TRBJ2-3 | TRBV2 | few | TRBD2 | TGTGCCAGCAAGCGGGAGCCGGGGGCAGATACGCAGTATTTT | CASKREPGADTQYF
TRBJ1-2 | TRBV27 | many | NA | TGTGCCAGCAGTCCCGGACAGCTCCTAAACTATGGCTACACCTTC | CASSPGQLLNYGYTF